This entry is about one TCR beta chain. What it binds is not known. Graves' hyperthyroidism is called stable when ophthalmopathy does not progress within 18 months. Diagnoses rested on clinical symptoms, serum thyroxine and TRAb, thyroid ultrasound and orbital computed tomography. Amplified regions were TCR beta CDR3 sequences from RNA transcripts. With the HTBI primer set, the TCR CDR3 went through a first round of RT-PCR. TCRdb re-analysed the multiplex PCR reads in MiXCR, keeping a single row per CDR3 protein. The data hold roughly 570,000 distinct CDR3 sequences, with 15% to 18% observed a single time. The source of the sample is a study of T cells in Graves' hyperthyroidism and ophthalmopathy. Study outcomes and limitations: Appearing also in blood were most of the thyroid clonotypes expanded above 0.001.

The CDR3 totals 15 residues. From germline, CDR1 is SGDLS and CDR2 YYNGEE. V lost 5 bases and J 3 bases, leaving 17 bases between the germline ends. The source of this sequence is a woman in her twenties or thirties with Graves' hyperthyroidism. The chain links TRBV9 to TRBJ1-2; tentatively, D is TRBD1 (5 bases). Sequencing used blood. The CDR3 nucleotides read TGTGCCAGCAGTCTACAAACCGGGACCCACTATGGCTACACCTTC. Translated: CASSLQTGTHYGYTF. Complete variable domain (other parts from reference TRBV9 and TRBJ1-2): DSGVTQTPKHLITATGQRVTLRCSPRSGDLSVYWYQQSLDQGLQFLIQYYNGEERAKGNILERFSAQQFPDLHSELNLSSLELGDSALYFCASSLQTGTHYGYTFGSGTRLTVV.